This is a list of T cell receptor beta chains from one sample in a study of early T cells in non-severe SARS-CoV-2 infection. MiXCR was run by TCRdb on the 5' RACE reads, yielding one entry per CDR3 protein. The sample holds some 58,000 distinct CDR3 sequences; approximately 10% are singletons and the top ten take under 3%. The sequencing here drew on whole blood, taken at baseline. The receptors stem from an adult who was a healthcare worker with PCR-confirmed SARS-CoV-2 infection or an uninfected control (not recorded which). Both conserved end residues are part of each CDR3. D genes are given only for firm matches. The size of a clone is reported for some rows only, either as once, few or many, or as a class for expanded clones.

J,D,size,V,DNA,CDR3
TRBJ1-2,NA,NA,TRBV11-2,TGTGCCAGCAGCCCGTCCATAGAAGGGATTTATGGCTACACCTTC,CASSPSIEGIYGYTF
TRBJ2-2,NA,many,TRBV19,TGTGCCAGTAGTATAGATACGGGGGGCGAAACCGGGGAGCTGTTTTTT,CASSIDTGGETGELFF
TRBJ1-5,NA,few,TRBV11-2,TGTGCCAGCAGCTTAGCTGTACCGCAGAAAAATCAGCCCCAGCATTTT,CASSLAVPQKNQPQHF
TRBJ2-5,NA,NA,TRBV18,TGTGCCAGCTCACCAAGGCAGTCGCAAGAGACCCAGTACTTC,CASSPRQSQETQYF
TRBJ1-6,NA,NA,TRBV3-1,TGTGCCAGCAGCCAGATCAGTGACAGCAATAATTCACCCCTCCACTTT,CASSQISDSNNSPLHF
TRBJ1-6,NA,NA,TRBV6-5,TGTGCCAGTAGGGGCAGGAGCTTCTATAATTCACCCCTCCACTTT,CASRGRSFYNSPLHF
TRBJ2-1,TRBD2,medium-sized,TRBV5-1,TGCGCCAGCAGTCTATATAGCGGGGGGGATGAGCAGTTCTTC,CASSLYSGGDEQFF
TRBJ1-5,NA,NA,TRBV7-9,TGTGCCAGCAGCTCCCCCAGTCAGCCCCAGCATTTT,CASSSPSQPQHF
TRBJ2-2,NA,few,TRBV12-3/TRBV12-4,TGTGCCAGCAGTCCCCACGGGGAGCTGTTTTTT,CASSPHGELFF
TRBJ2-2,NA,few,TRBV14,TGTGCCTCAAAACAGGAGCTAGGGACCGGGGAGCTGTTTTTT,CASKQELGTGELFF
TRBJ1-6,NA,many,TRBV3-1,TGTGCCAGCAGCAAGACCGGGAGCTCCTATAATTCACCCCTCCACTTT,CASSKTGSSYNSPLHF
TRBJ2-3,NA,NA,TRBV7-7,TGTGCTAGCAGCACGAGGGACGGCACAGATACGCAGTATTTT,CASSTRDGTDTQYF
TRBJ1-1,NA,many,TRBV5-4,TGTGCCAGCAGCAGGGAAGAGACTGAAGCTTTCTTT,CASSREETEAFF
TRBJ2-7,NA,NA,TRBV20-1,TGCAGTGCTAGTGCGAGGGACGAGCAGTACTTC,CSASARDEQYF
TRBJ2-1,TRBD2,NA,TRBV27,TGTGCCAGCAGCGCGCGAGCGGGGGGAGTAATCGCCTACAATGAGCAGTTCTTC,CASSARAGGVIAYNEQFF
TRBJ2-3,TRBD2,NA,TRBV7-9,TGTGCCAGCAGCGGAATTAGCGGGGGGGCTACAGATACGCAGTATTTT,CASSGISGGATDTQYF
TRBJ1-3,NA,NA,TRBV5-1,TGCGCCAGCAGCTTCGGGGGACTTGGAAACACCATATATTTT,CASSFGGLGNTIYF
TRBJ2-1,NA,few,TRBV20-1,TGCAGTGCGGTCTACTACAATGAGCAGTTCTTC,CSAVYYNEQFF
TRBJ1-6,NA,NA,TRBV5-1,TGCGCCAGCAGCTTGGGGCAGGGATTCTCACCCCTCCACTTT,CASSLGQGFSPLHF
TRBJ2-3,TRBD1,NA,TRBV7-7,TGTGCTAGCAGCTTAGGACAGGGAAGAGATACGCAGTATTTT,CASSLGQGRDTQYF
TRBJ1-1,NA,few,TRBV20-1,TGCAGTGCTATGGGACCTCGGGAAGCTTTCTTT,CSAMGPREAFF
TRBJ2-7,TRBD1,many,TRBV12-3/TRBV12-4,TGTGCCAGCAGTTTCTTGAAGGGGGCGATTAGCGAGCAGTACTTC,CASSFLKGAISEQYF
TRBJ2-1,NA,NA,TRBV6-6,TGTGCCAGCAGTTACCCTCCGACAGGCCAGGAGCAGTTCTTC,CASSYPPTGQEQFF
TRBJ2-3,TRBD1,NA,TRBV9,TGTGCCAGCAGCGTATCAGGGGGCCTCGATACGCAGTATTTT,CASSVSGGLDTQYF
TRBJ1-1,TRBD1,NA,TRBV20-1,TGCAGTGCTTCAACGGACAGGGTTGAAGCTTTCTTT,CSASTDRVEAFF
TRBJ2-7,TRBD1,NA,TRBV7-2,TGTGCCAGCAGCCTTTCCGGGACAGGGGGCATTTACGAGCAGTACTTC,CASSLSGTGGIYEQYF
TRBJ2-5,TRBD2,few,TRBV9,TGTGCCAGCAGCCCGACACTCGGACTAGCGGGGGCAGAGACCCAGTACTTC,CASSPTLGLAGAETQYF
TRBJ1-1,NA,few,TRBV28,TGTGCCAGCACCCAGGCTACTGAAGCTTTCTTT,CASTQATEAFF
TRBJ2-2,TRBD2,NA,TRBV9,TGTGCCAGCAGCGTATCCCCACAGCGGGGAGGGACCGGGGAGCTGTTTTTT,CASSVSPQRGGTGELFF
TRBJ2-5,TRBD1,NA,TRBV10-3,TGTGCCATCAGTGACTCCGGGACAGGCCTAGAGACCCAGTACTTC,CAISDSGTGLETQYF
TRBJ2-2,NA,many,TRBV3-1,TGTGCCAGCAGCCAAGAGCCCGGGGCCACCGGGGAGCTGTTTTTT,CASSQEPGATGELFF
TRBJ1-2,NA,few,TRBV29-1,TGCAGCACCCTACAGGGACGTCCCGATGGCTACACCTTC,CSTLQGRPDGYTF
TRBJ2-3,NA,few,TRBV11-3,TGTGCCAGCAGCTCCACCACAGATACGCAGTATTTT,CASSSTTDTQYF
TRBJ2-3,TRBD2,NA,TRBV6-1,TGTGCCAGCATCAAGCGGGGGGACCACACAGATACGCAGTATTTT,CASIKRGDHTDTQYF
TRBJ2-6,NA,NA,TRBV4-3,TGCGCCAGCAGCCAAGCCCGCTTAGGGGCTGGGGCCAACGTCCTGACTTTC,CASSQARLGAGANVLTF
TRBJ1-1,NA,many,TRBV18,TGTGCCAGCTCACCAAATAAAAAGATCGGGGCTTTCTTT,CASSPNKKIGAFF
TRBJ2-7,NA,many,TRBV6-1,TGTGCCAGCAGAGAACACAGGGACCGACTCGAGCAGTACTTC,CASREHRDRLEQYF
TRBJ1-3,NA,NA,TRBV27,TGTGCCAGCAGTCCCCGGACTGGGGGCTCTGAAAACACCATATATTTT,CASSPRTGGSENTIYF
TRBJ1-1,NA,few,TRBV6-2/TRBV6-3,TGTGCCAGCAGTCCTTTGGACAGTCATTCCACTGAAGCTTTCTTT,CASSPLDSHSTEAFF
TRBJ1-5,TRBD1,many,TRBV12-5,TGTGCTAGTGGTTCTTCCCGGGACAGGGGGCGCGGGGGCAATCAGCCCCAGCATTTT,CASGSSRDRGRGGNQPQHF
TRBJ2-5,TRBD1,NA,TRBV20-1,TGCAGTGCTTGGGACAGCCTCCAAGAGACCCAGTACTTC,CSAWDSLQETQYF
TRBJ2-5,NA,few,TRBV12-5,TGTGCTAGCGGGGTGGATGTTGGGACCCAGTACTTC,CASGVDVGTQYF
TRBJ1-1,NA,many,TRBV6-4,TGTGCCAGCAGTGACTCGAAAACTACTGAAGCTTTCTTT,CASSDSKTTEAFF
TRBJ2-7,NA,NA,TRBV1,TGCACCAGCAGCCAAGACAGGGTGGGTACCCGCGAGCAGTACTTC,CTSSQDRVGTREQYF
TRBJ2-3,NA,many,TRBV7-2,TGTGCCAGCAGCTTATACCCCGATACGCAGTATTTT,CASSLYPDTQYF
TRBJ1-2,NA,NA,TRBV12-3/TRBV12-4,TGTGCCAGCAGTTTACGCAGGGAGATCTATGGCTACACCTTC,CASSLRREIYGYTF
TRBJ2-1,NA,NA,TRBV20-1,TGCAGTGCTAGAACACTTAGTACCTACAATGAGCAGTTCTTC,CSARTLSTYNEQFF
TRBJ2-5,NA,NA,TRBV7-9,TGTGCCAGCAGCTTAGCGCAGGGTGTTGAGACCCAGTACTTC,CASSLAQGVETQYF
TRBJ2-7,NA,few,TRBV12-3/TRBV12-4,TGTGCCAGCAGTCCAGCGGGTGAGCAGTACTTC,CASSPAGEQYF
TRBJ2-5,NA,few,TRBV15,TGTGCCACCAGCAGAGATTCGGGTTCCGGGGAGACCCAGTACTTC,CATSRDSGSGETQYF
TRBJ1-1,TRBD1,many,TRBV20-1,TGCAGTGCTAGAGGAGGGACAGGGGGCCCCAAAACTACTGAAGCTTTCTTT,CSARGGTGGPKTTEAFF
TRBJ1-6,NA,NA,TRBV21-1,TGTGCCAGCAGCAACCGGGACGTAAGCTCCTATAATTCACCCCTCCACTTT,CASSNRDVSSYNSPLHF
TRBJ1-4,NA,few,TRBV11-2,TGTGCCAGCACCCCGACAGGCATGGGCGAAAAACTGTTTTTT,CASTPTGMGEKLFF
TRBJ1-5,NA,NA,TRBV7-2,TGTGCCAGCAGCTTAATTATGCAGGGTGGCAATCAGCCCCAGCATTTT,CASSLIMQGGNQPQHF
TRBJ1-1,NA,NA,TRBV7-9,TGTGCCAGCAGCTTTCGACAGTTGAACACTGAAGCTTTCTTT,CASSFRQLNTEAFF
TRBJ2-1,TRBD2,NA,TRBV19,TGTGTCAGTAGTATAGATCCACGGAGCGGGGGAAACAATGAGCAGTTCTTC,CVSSIDPRSGGNNEQFF
TRBJ1-1,NA,NA,TRBV10-1,TGCGCCAGCAGTGAGAGGCTCTGGGACACTGAAGCTTTCTTT,CASSERLWDTEAFF
TRBJ2-6,TRBD1,NA,TRBV7-9,TGTGCCAGCAGCTCCACCCCCGGGACAGGGAATCCTGGGGCCAACGTCCTGACTTTC,CASSSTPGTGNPGANVLTF
TRBJ2-2,TRBD2,many,TRBV11-2,TGTGCCAGCAGCGGGACTAGCGGGACATACACCGGGGAGCTGTTTTTT,CASSGTSGTYTGELFF